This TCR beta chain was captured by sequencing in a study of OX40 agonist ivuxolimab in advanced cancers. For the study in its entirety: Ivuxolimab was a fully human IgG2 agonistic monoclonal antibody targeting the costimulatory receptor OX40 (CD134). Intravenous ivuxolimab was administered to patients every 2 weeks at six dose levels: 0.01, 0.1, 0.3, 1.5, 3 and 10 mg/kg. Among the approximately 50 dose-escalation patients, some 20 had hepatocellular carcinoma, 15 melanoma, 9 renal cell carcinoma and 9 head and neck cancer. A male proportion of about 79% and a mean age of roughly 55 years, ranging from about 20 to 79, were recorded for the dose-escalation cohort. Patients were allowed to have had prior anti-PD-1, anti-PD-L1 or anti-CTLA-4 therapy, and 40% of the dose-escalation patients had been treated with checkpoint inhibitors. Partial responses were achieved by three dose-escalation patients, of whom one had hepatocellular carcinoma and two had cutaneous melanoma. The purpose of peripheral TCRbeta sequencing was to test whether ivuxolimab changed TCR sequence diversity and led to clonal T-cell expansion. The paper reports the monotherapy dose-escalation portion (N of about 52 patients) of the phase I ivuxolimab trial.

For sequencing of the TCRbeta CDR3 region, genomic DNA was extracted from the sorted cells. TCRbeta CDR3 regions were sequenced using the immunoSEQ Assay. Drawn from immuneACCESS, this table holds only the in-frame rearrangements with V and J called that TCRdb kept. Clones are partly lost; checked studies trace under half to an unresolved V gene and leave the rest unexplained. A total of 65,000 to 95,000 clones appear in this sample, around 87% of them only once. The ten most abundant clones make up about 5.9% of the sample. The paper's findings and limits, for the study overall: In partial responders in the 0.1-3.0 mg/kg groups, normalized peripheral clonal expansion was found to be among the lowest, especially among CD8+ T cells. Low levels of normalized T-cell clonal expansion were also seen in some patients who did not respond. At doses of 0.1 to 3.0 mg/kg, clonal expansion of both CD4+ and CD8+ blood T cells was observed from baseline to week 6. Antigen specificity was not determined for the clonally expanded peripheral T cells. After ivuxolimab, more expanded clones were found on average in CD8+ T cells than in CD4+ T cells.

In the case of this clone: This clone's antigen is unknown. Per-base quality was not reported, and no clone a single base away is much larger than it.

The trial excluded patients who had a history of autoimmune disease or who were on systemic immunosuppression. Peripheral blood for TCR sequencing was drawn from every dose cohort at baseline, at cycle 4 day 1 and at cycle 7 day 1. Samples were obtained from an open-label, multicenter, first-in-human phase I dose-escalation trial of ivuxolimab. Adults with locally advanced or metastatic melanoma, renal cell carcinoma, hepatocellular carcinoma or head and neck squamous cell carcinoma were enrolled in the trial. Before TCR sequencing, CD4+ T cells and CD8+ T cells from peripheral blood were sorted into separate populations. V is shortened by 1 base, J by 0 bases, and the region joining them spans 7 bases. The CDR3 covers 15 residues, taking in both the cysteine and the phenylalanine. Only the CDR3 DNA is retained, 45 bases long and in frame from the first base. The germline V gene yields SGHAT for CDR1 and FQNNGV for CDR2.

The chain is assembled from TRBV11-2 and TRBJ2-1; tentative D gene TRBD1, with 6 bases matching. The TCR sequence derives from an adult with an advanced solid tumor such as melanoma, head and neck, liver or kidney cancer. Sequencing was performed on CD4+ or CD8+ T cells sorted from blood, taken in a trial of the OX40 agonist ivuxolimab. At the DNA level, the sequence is TGTGCCAGCAGCTTAGTAGGGGGCTCCTACAATGAGCAGTTCTTC. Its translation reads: CASSLVGGSYNEQFF.